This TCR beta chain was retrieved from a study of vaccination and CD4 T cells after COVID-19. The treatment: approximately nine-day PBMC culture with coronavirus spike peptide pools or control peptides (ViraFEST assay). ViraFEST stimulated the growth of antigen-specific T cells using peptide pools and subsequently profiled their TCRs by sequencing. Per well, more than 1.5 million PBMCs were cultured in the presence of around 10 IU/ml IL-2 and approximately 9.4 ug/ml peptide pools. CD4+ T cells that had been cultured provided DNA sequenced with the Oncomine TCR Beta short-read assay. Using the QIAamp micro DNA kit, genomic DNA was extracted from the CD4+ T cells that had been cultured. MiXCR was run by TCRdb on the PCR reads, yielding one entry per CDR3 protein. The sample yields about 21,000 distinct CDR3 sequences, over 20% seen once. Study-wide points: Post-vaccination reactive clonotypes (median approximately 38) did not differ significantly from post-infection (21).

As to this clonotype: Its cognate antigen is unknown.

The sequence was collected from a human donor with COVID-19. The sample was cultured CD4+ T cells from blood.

CDR3 loop: CASSEALGVAAPLHF. As DNA, the CDR3 is TGTGCCAGCAGTGAAGCGCTAGGGGTGGCGGCACCCCTCCACTTT. V usage is TRBV2 and J usage is TRBJ1-6; the D gene is possibly TRBD1 (5 bases). This CDR3 has 15 residues. CDR1 is SNHLY and CDR2 is FYNNEI in the germline V gene. V dropped 0 bases and J dropped 11 bases, with 14 bases sitting between them. Looking up the rest from reference TRBV2 and TRBJ1-6 gives the full variable domain: EPEVTQTPSHQVTQMGQEVILRCVPISNHLYFYWYRQILGQKVEFLVSFYNNEISEKSEIFDDQFSVERPDGSNFTLKIRSTKLEDSAMYFCASSEALGVAAPLHFGNGTRLTVT.